Reported below is one TCR beta chain. What it binds is unknown. The entry originates in a study of cytomegalovirus exposure and HLA in healthy donors. Findings and caveats of the study: A later analysis found most CMV-associated TCR beta chains apparently HLA-restricted. Immune exposure information comprised only CMV serostatus.

The PCR contained 60 Vbeta and 13 Jbeta primers. Here immunoSEQ multiplex PCR was the method, and the copy in TCRdb shows in-frame clones only, minus some. The sample holds approximately 140,000 clones. The germline CDR1 and CDR2 sequences are MNHEY and SVGAGI. The V and J ends lost 3 bases and 4 bases respectively, with 10 bases between them. The CDR3 totals 13 residues. The receptor was derived from a man between 35 and 55 years old in good health and CMV-seronegative. Sequencing was done on a sample of PBMCs. This chain links TRBV6-5 with TRBJ2-7; D is unresolved. As DNA, the CDR3 is TGTGCCAGCAGTTATTTAGCCGAGTACGAGCAGTACTTC. Translation gives CASSYLAEYEQYF.